This TCR beta chain was documented in a study of cytomegalovirus exposure and HLA in healthy donors (TCRdb year 2017). About the full investigation: In an earlier analysis of about 560 of the donors, less than 350 Gb of sequence data and approximately 100 million unique TCR beta sequences from 150 million to 200 million T cells were reported. Class I and class II HLA loci were covered by the typing at four-digit resolution. The number of typed donors differed by locus: about 629-630 for A, B, C, DRB1 and DQB1; approximately 540 for DQA1; 606 for DPA1; and roughly 490 for DPB1. Donor age, sex, ethnicity and CMV serostatus were collected together with the repertoire data. On average, 235,054 unique TCR beta nucleotide sequences were sequenced per donor among some 420 genotyped donors of the cohort, with roughly 19% of those sequences being non-productive. To decide whether each TCR beta V gene segment behaved as functional or pseudogenic, an earlier analysis of some 580 of the donors relied on high-throughput TCR beta sequencing. Roughly 300 gigabases of sequencing data and roughly 80 million unique TCR sequences made up an early release that covered about 640 HLA-typed donors. The study used immunosequencing to profile the T cell repertoires of several hundred subjects and linked those repertoires to cytomegalovirus serostatus. A later genetic analysis took genome-wide SNP genotypes for about three fifths of the 666 donors and used that subset as a discovery cohort. The study combined high-throughput TCR immunosequencing, statistical association of individual TCRs with disease status, and machine learning to predict cytomegalovirus infection status. All discovery cohort repertoires had been generated on a single sequencing platform. Several DR-DQ haplotypes were handled as single units for association and clustering because linkage in the cohort was strong. A separate validation cohort of roughly 120 different subjects was used in addition to the approximately 700-subject first cohort. The study aimed to test whether signatures of past pathogen exposure could be identified by cataloging public T cell receptors. A later analysis re-examined previously published TCR beta repertoires from roughly 720 donors and added high-resolution HLA genotyping to investigate patterns of TCR occurrence. Among the 398 genotyped donors, about 83% belonged to the genetic ancestry cluster associated with self-reported Caucasian donors. In the later analysis, no new phenotypic data were used to find candidate immune exposures; instead, reliance was placed on TCR beta sequences and their occurrence across donors.

The cohort consisted of more than 650 healthy bone marrow donors. All cohort members were sampled while nominally healthy, although unrecorded immune exposures were likely present. The donor tested CMV seronegative, placing the donor among the 352 seronegative members of the cohort. Every donor gave a peripheral blood sample, and the peripheral blood mononuclear cells from that sample were used for TCR beta sequencing. Genomic DNA was extracted from the blood cell samples with the Qiagen DNeasy Blood Extraction Kit. The full study reports these points: Only TCR beta chains were sequenced in this cohort, and the absence of alpha or paired-chain data limited detectable features. A total of 164 TCR beta chains were listed by the study as associated with cytomegalovirus. It was suggested by the authors that the approach could potentially be generalized to other disease states and immunological phenotypes. Across donors, most TCR sequences were observed very rarely, whereas some public TCRs were present in many individuals. Because counts were too low, about 17 rarely observed V segments, including chromosome 9 orphons, were excluded from the earlier analysis of 587 of the donors. In a later analysis, the rate of TCR association differed among HLA loci, with DRB1 alleles having the most associated TCRs and HLA-C alleles having the fewest. A later analysis found that HLA-associated TCR beta chains were more clonally expanded and had lower generation probabilities than equally common non-associated chains. V-gene and J-gene trimming of TCR beta chains was associated with a missense DCLRE1C variant in a later genetic analysis, and the association was replicated in an independent cohort. In both the original and validation cohorts, the classifier was reported to diagnose cytomegalovirus status with high specificity and sensitivity. Correlated functional status among segregating V segments might reflect linkage disequilibrium, but an unknown experimental factor could not be ruled out. Several of the top co-occurrence clusters appeared to be linked to parvovirus B19, influenza, CMV and Epstein-Barr virus, according to a later analysis. Assigning TCR associations to individual alleles was difficult when HLA alleles, especially DR and DQ, strongly co-occurred. A further reported finding was that TCR beta sequences accurately predicted the HLA-A and HLA-B alleles for most subjects in the first cohort. The presence/absence analyses assumed that sequencing depth was roughly uniform across donors, and that assumption may not be true. Because HLA typing was missing for some donors at each locus, association tests included only the typed subset. The sequencing pipeline was judged likely to have produced a cluster of highly shared sequence variants as a technical artifact. In vitro tests confirmed that three of the cytomegalovirus-associated TCR beta chains recognize cytomegalovirus antigens. A later analysis found that most CMV-associated TCR beta chains appeared HLA-restricted, with HLA associations seemingly driven largely by CMV exposure. For the cohort, immune exposure information was limited to CMV serostatus. An earlier analysis of 450 to 750 of the donors showed that most TCR beta V segments appeared in productive rearrangements either about 87% or about 30% of the time, which broadly matched IMGT annotations. Because the 87-base-pair reads could not distinguish some IMGT-functional V segments, including TRBV6-2 and TRBV6-3, those segments were excluded. A later analysis associated about 17,000 TCR beta sequences with specific HLA alleles at a false discovery rate of 0.05. According to a later genetic analysis, donors in an Asian-associated ancestry cluster had fewer N-insertions in productive TCRs than the approximately 650-donor mean.

To prepare the library, the immunoSEQ multiplex PCR assay was applied. For the multiplex PCR, a mixture combining 60 forward primers for TCR Vbeta segments and 13 reverse primers for TCR Jbeta segments was used. The CDR3 region of rearranged TCR beta genes was amplified from genomic DNA with a multiplex PCR assay. On the Illumina HiSeq System, the amplified TCR beta libraries were sequenced as 87-base-pair reads. Per the original workflow: A later analysis counted tens of millions of unique TCR beta chains across the roughly 700 repertoires, and roughly 10 million of these chains were shared by at least two donors. A nearest-neighbor algorithm error-corrected the raw reads and collapsed the reads into unique sequences, merging closely related sequences to remove PCR and sequencing errors. V, D and J gene segments were assigned by aligning CDR3 sequences to IMGT reference sequences. For a sequence to be retained, a match of at least six nucleotides to both a V gene segment and a J gene segment was required. Rearrangements were classified as productive when the CDR3 lacked stop codons and remained in frame with V and J, and all other rearrangements were classified as non-productive. CDR3 was defined by IMGT convention, running from the second conserved V-encoded cysteine to the conserved J-encoded phenylalanine. Sequences without an unambiguous match to a single V gene segment were excluded from the earlier analysis of about 600 of the donors. An earlier analysis of over 450 of the donors classified V segments as functional when productive rearrangements were above 56.7% and as segregating when the standard deviation between donors was above 5%. A statistical classification framework was built to diagnose cytomegalovirus status from the catalog of TCR beta chain sequences. A later analysis assigned V and J genes by comparing TCR nucleotide sequences with IMGT/GENE-DB human TR gene sequences. The TCRdist pipeline was used in a later analysis to assign CDR3 sequences and most-parsimonious VDJ recombination scenarios. In a later analysis, every TCR beta chain was defined by the combination of its CDR3 amino acid sequence and its V-gene family, and reads without a unique V-gene family were dropped. In a later analysis, 450 to 600 highly shared, low-generation-probability nucleotide sequences were removed to address suspected cross-contamination and a sequencing artifact. A later analysis calculated a clonal expansion index for each public chain from normalized within-repertoire ranks of inferred template counts. Generation probabilities in a later analysis came from a VDJ recombination model fitted to out-of-frame rearrangements, and those results were checked against IGoR. In a later analysis, hypergeometric tests were used to score TCR-TCR, TCR-HLA and TCR-CMV co-occurrence, with a repertoire-size bias correction applied to TCR pairs. In a later analysis, false discovery rates were estimated by permuting HLA or CMV assignments 20 times. In a later analysis, co-occurring TCRs were grouped using DBSCAN, and TCRdist sequence similarity was added for clustering within HLA-allele-positive subsets. Co-occurrence clustering excluded repertoires with fewer than 30,000 or more than 120,000 public chains, plus five with anomalous nucleotide sharing. TCRdb took over this immuneACCESS table, retaining in-frame rearrangements with V and J assigned. Such tables are incomplete; in checked studies, under half of the missing clones stem from an unresolved V gene, and the remainder is unexplained. From that table come the V and J calls and clone size; the DNA was used to work out D and trimming. Present in this sample are about 160,000 clones, around 74% of which were seen just once. Approximately 2.4% of the sample is taken by the ten largest.

From its cysteine to its phenylalanine, the CDR3 spans 13 amino acids. Only the CDR3 DNA is retained, 39 bases long and in frame from the first base. Reading the germline V gene (reference sequence) gives CDR1 LNHNV and CDR2 YYDKDF. Concerning this clone: This receptor's antigen is unknown. No much larger clonotype is one base removed from it; base qualities were not supplied.

The source of this sequence is a female donor in good health and CMV-seronegative. Material: PBMCs. The chain is encoded by TRBV15 joined to TRBJ2-5, and perhaps TRBD2 as D gene, on 5 matching bases. The end of the DNA fits TRBJ2-7 better, so the J call may be wrong. The CDR3 amino acid sequence is: CATSRDRDYEQYF. The bases are TGTGCCACCAGCAGAGATCGGGACTACGAGCAGTACTTC.